Shown below are 16 T cell receptor beta chains from a single sample sequenced in a study of Ad26.COV2.S vaccination and SARS-CoV-2 variants. Profiling relied on immunoSEQ multiplex PCR, and the TCRdb table lists in-frame clones only, not all of them. The sample has around 450,000 clones, about nine tenths seen once. Treatment of the sample: around 19 received Ad26.COV2.S at low or high dose, single or two shots; about 5 received placebo; per-sample allocation not given. It was on day 63 after the first vaccine or placebo injection that samples were taken. Here the sequenced sample was peripheral blood, taken in a trial of Ad26.COV2.S vaccine versus placebo. The origin of the receptors is a person between 18 and 65 years old who received the Ad26.COV2.S COVID-19 vaccine or a placebo.

The chain recombines TRBV6-2 or TRBV6-3 with TRBJ1-2; 8 bases fit TRBD1. V trimming: 2 bases; J trimming: 6 bases; junction bases outside the gene matches: 8. The CDR3 length is 15 residues. CDR1 MNHEY and CDR2 SVGEGT come from the germline V gene. The CDR3 protein is CASSYGTGGLNGYTF. The CDR3 DNA reads as TGTGCCAGCAGTTACGGAACAGGGGGTTTAAATGGCTACACCTTC.

CDR3: CATSWRAGRSYEQYF. CDR3 sequence (DNA): TGTGCCACCAGCTGGAGAGCGGGACGCTCCTACGAGCAGTACTTC. The chain is built from TRBV15 and TRBJ2-7; 7 bases agree with TRBD2. The J segment lost 0 bases and the V segment lost 5 bases, leaving 7 bases of the junction unmatched. The CDR3 sequence is 15 residues long. From germline, CDR1 is LNHNV and CDR2 YYDKDF (reference sequence).

V and J are TRBV5-1 and TRBJ1-4; D might be TRBD1 (5 bases). Germline V gives CDR1 SGHRS, CDR2 YFSETQ. V was shortened by 0 bases and J by 5 bases, with 8 bases between the two germline ends. This CDR3 spans 14 amino acids. The CDR3 DNA is TGCGCCAGCAGCTTGGCAGGGCCGAATGAAAAACTGTTTTTT. It specifies CASSLAGPNEKLFF.

J is TRBJ2-3 and V is TRBV2; D perhaps matches TRBD1 (6 bases). Germline V gives CDR1 SNHLY, CDR2 FYNNEI. V lost 6 bases to trimming and J lost 8 bases, with 9 bases between them. The CDR3 length is 11 residues. CDR3 region: CASRGTLTQYF. In DNA, the CDR3 is TGTGCCAGCAGAGGGACACTTACGCAGTATTTT.

V gene TRBV6-2 or TRBV6-3 combines with J gene TRBJ2-1, with D possibly matching TRBD2 (6 bases). The CDR3 spans 16 residues. Germline loops: CDR1 MNHEY, CDR2 SVGEGT. Trimming took 2 bases from V and 6 from J, leaving 17 bases between them. The CDR3, as DNA: TGTGCCAGCAGTTACCTAGCGAGGGGACCTGGCAATGAGCAGTTCTTC. As protein: CASSYLARGPGNEQFF.

The chain is built from TRBV19 and TRBJ2-6; 9 bases align to TRBD1. The length of the CDR3 is 18 residues. CDR1 is LNHDA, CDR2 SQIVND, per germline (reference sequence). The junction had 6 bases not matched to a gene; V was cut back by 3 bases and J by 0 bases. The DNA for the CDR3 is TGTGCCAGTAGTATCGCCGGGACAGGGACCTCTGGGGCCAACGTCCTGACTTTC. Its protein product is CASSIAGTGTSGANVLTF.

The chain employs TRBV15 and TRBJ1-5; D is perhaps TRBD1 (5 bases). CDR1 LNHNV and CDR2 YYDKDF come from the germline V gene (reference sequence). V lost 7 bases, J lost 4 bases, and 23 bases lay in between. CDR3 size: 17 residues. The CDR3 bases are TGTGCCACCAAAAGTGAGGCGGGAGCAGGGAGTAATCAGCCCCAGCATTTT. It translates to CATKSEAGAGSNQPQHF.

V gene TRBV30 combines with J gene TRBJ1-5, with a tentative D call TRBD1 (5 bases). This CDR3 contains 16 residues. Germline assignment: CDR1 GTSNPN and CDR2 SVGIG (reference sequence). With 2 bases removed from V and 0 bases from J, the gap between germline ends came to 14 bases. The CDR3 nucleotides are TGTGCCTGGAGTATGAGGATGGGGCTTAGCAATCAGCCCCAGCATTTT. This sequence encodes CAWSMRMGLSNQPQHF. The full variable domain, its missing parts supplied by reference TRBV30 and TRBJ1-5, is SQTIHQWPATLVQPVGSPLSLECTVEGTSNPNLYWYRQAAGRGLQLLFYSVGIGQISSEVPQNLSASRPQDRQFILSSKKLLLSDSGFYLCAWSMRMGLSNQPQHFGDGTRLSIL.

The chain carries TRBV7-2 and TRBJ1-5; D is uncertain. Looked up from germline, CDR1 is SGHTA and CDR2 is FQGNSA. The CDR3 runs to 13 residues. The V end lost 6 bases, the J end lost 0 bases, and 6 bases lay between the germline ends. The CDR3 region is CASSTSSNQPQHF. The CDR3 bases are TGTGCCAGCAGTACAAGTAGCAATCAGCCCCAGCATTTT. The full variable domain, completed using reference TRBV7-2 and TRBJ1-5, is GAGVSQSPSNKVTEKGKDVELRCDPISGHTALYWYRQSLGQGLEFLIYFQGNSAPDKSGLPSDRFSAERTGGSVSTLTIQRTQQEDSAVYLCASSTSSNQPQHFGDGTRLSIL.

CDR3 amino acids: CASSQGQPGELFF. The CDR3 nucleotides read TGTGCCAGCAGCCAGGGACAGCCCGGGGAACTGTTTTTT. The rearrangement links TRBV5-4 to TRBJ1-4; 7 bases are a match to TRBD1. V trimming: 4 bases; J trimming: 12 bases; junction bases outside the gene matches: 9. In germline, CDR1 is SGHNT, CDR2 YYREEE (reference sequence). The CDR3 runs 13 residues. Full variable domain (rest looked up from reference TRBV5-4 and TRBJ1-4): ETGVTQSPTHLIKTRGQQVTLRCSSQSGHNTVSWYQQALGQGPQFIFQYYREEENGRGNFPPRFSGLQFPNYSSELNVNALELDDSALYLCASSQGQPGELFFGSGTQLSVL.

The chain has TRBV15 and TRBJ1-4; D call uncertain. Germline V gene sequence: CDR1 LNHNV, CDR2 YYDKDF (reference sequence). Trimming removed 0 bases from V and 0 bases from J, with 8 bases in between. The CDR3 has 16 residues. This chain's CDR3 is CATSRDSRATNEKLFF. DNA for the CDR3: TGTGCCACCAGCAGAGATAGTAGGGCAACTAATGAAAAACTGTTTTTT.

This chain links TRBV9 with TRBJ1-2, with D uncertain. Germline V CDR1 and CDR2: SGDLS, YYNGEE. The CDR3 extends over 14 amino acids. V lost 0 bases to trimming and J lost 4 bases, with 10 bases between them. The chain's CDR3 is CASSVGREAYGYTF. The CDR3 nucleotides are TGTGCCAGCAGCGTAGGAAGGGAAGCCTATGGCTACACCTTC.

The rearrangement joins TRBV5-1 to TRBJ1-1, with TRBD1 matching over 7 bases. Germline V lookup: CDR1 SGHRS, CDR2 YFSETQ. CDR3 length: 14 residues. V trimming: 4 bases; J trimming: 6 bases; junction bases outside the gene matches: 9. CDR3 in amino acids: CASSPREGASEAFF. The CDR3, as DNA: TGCGCCAGCAGCCCCCGGGAGGGGGCCTCTGAAGCTTTCTTT. The variable domain in full, completed from reference TRBV5-1 and TRBJ1-1, reads KAGVTQTPRYLIKTRGQQVTLSCSPISGHRSVSWYQQTPGQGLQFLFEYFSETQRNKGNFPGRFSGRQFSNSRSEMNVSTLELGDSALYLCASSPREGASEAFFGQGTRLTVV.

V and J are TRBV4-1 and TRBJ2-1; 9 bases are a match to TRBD2. The junction had 8 bases not matched to a gene; V was cut back by 1 base and J by 7 bases. The CDR3 is 16 amino acids. The germline CDR1 and CDR2 sequences are MGHRA and YSYEKL. In nucleotides, the CDR3 is TGCGCCAGCAGCCAAGCAACTAGCGGGTTAGTTAATGAGCAGTTCTTC. This sequence encodes CASSQATSGLVNEQFF.

CDR3 protein: CASSFFANTGELFF. DNA for the CDR3: TGTGCCAGCAGCTTTTTTGCGAACACCGGGGAGCTGTTTTTT. This chain connects TRBV5-5 to TRBJ2-2, with no clear D. The CDR3 length is 14 residues. Germline values: CDR1 SGHKS, CDR2 YYEKEE (reference sequence). Deletions cut 2 bases from V and 0 bases from J, with 5 bases between.

CDR3 loop: CASSHRGLGGETQYF. CDR3 in DNA: TGTGCCAGCAGCCACAGGGGGCTCGGCGGAGAGACCCAGTACTTC. This chain joins TRBV9 and TRBJ2-5, with TRBD1 matching over 9 bases. Germline loops: CDR1 SGDLS, CDR2 YYNGEE. The CDR3 consists of 15 residues. Losses at the gene ends were 4 bases for V and 4 bases for J; bases not matched to a gene: 8.